The clone carrying this T cell receptor beta chain appeared once. What it binds is not known. This record belongs to a study of identifying expanded T cells in peripheral blood. During the collection period, no donor immune events like infections were recorded. Regarding the study as a whole: Across healthy donors, higher total template counts meant significantly greater roughly 2-week count variance. About 1.2 clones differed between technical replicates, versus 16.4 and 19 over time.

The CDR3 totals 16 residues. V trimming: 1 base; J trimming: 2 bases; junction bases outside the gene matches: 5. Germline V gene lookup returns CDR1 SGHTA and CDR2 FQGNSA. TCRdb's copy holds only in-frame clones and misses some; the assay was immunoSEQ multiplex PCR. Of about 100,000 clones in the sample, around nine tenths were seen once. Sequenced sample: blood. This chain links TRBV7-2 with TRBJ2-7; 10 bases fit TRBD1. The clonotype comes from a person aged 18 to 75 in good health. Here the CDR3 DNA reads TGTGCCAGCAGCTTAGTGGGGACAGGGGCCACCTACGAGCAGTACTTC. Translation: CASSLVGTGATYEQYF.